This T cell receptor (beta chain) was captured in a study of response to subunit inactivated influenza vaccine (dated by TCRdb to 2017 to 2018). Turning to the overall study: Deep quantitative profiling of the T cell receptor repertoire was used in the study to follow responses to a trivalent subunit inactivated influenza vaccine. The study at large found these results: According to the authors, only a limited number of new T cells may be recruited by each seasonal influenza vaccination.

The germline ends are 15 bases apart after V is trimmed by 2 bases and J by 8 bases. CDR1 is given as MNHEY and CDR2 as SVGAGI, both from the germline V gene. Spanning cysteine to phenylalanine, the CDR3 consists of 14 amino acids. The kept DNA is CDR3 alone, 42 bases in frame from the first base. Details on this clonotype: The specificity of this receptor is unknown. There are no base qualities to consult, and no much larger clone falls within one base.

Libraries came from RT-PCR. Sequenced on an Illumina HiSeq 2500. Using fastp trimming at Q25 and MiXCR clonotype assembly, TCRdb reanalyzed the public sequencing data and kept in-frame beta chains. Entries that share a CDR3 protein sequence are merged under the most common genes and DNA. This sample has under 200,000 distinct CDR3 sequences in its table, and approximately 12% of those were observed once. In total, the top ten clones hold 25% to 30% of the sample. These data were also reused for a study on T cells expressing NK-cell markers. The second study also describes: TCR beta cDNA libraries were prepared using 5'RACE template switching, which introduced a universal primer site and unique molecular identifiers. In sorted CD3+CD56+NKG2C+, CD3+CD56+NKG2C- and CD3+CD56-NKG2C+ T-cell subsets from about eight donors, TCR beta-chain repertoires were profiled. Of the eight sequenced donors, seven were found to be HCMV-seropositive and one was found to be HCMV-seronegative. To restrict sorting to alphabetaTCR-expressing T cells, an anti-gammadeltaTCR antibody was added in several experiments. For roughly six donors, the dominant CD3+CD56+NKG2C+ clonotypes were among the top 10 CD8+ clonotypes and accounted for about 1.0-8% of CD8+ T cells. Those dominant clonotypes were again the most abundant among CD3+CD56-NKG2C+ cells in a handful of donors, at about 25-60.1%. Whether the expanded NKG2C-expressing T cell clones were specific for HCMV antigens remained unclear. The eight sequenced donors were randomly selected healthy volunteers, three men and five women. HCMV-specific IgG was detected in serum with a commercial ELISA kit to determine HCMV serostatus. Ficoll density gradient centrifugation was used to isolate peripheral blood mononuclear cells from blood. CD4+ and CD8+ T cells were isolated from PBMC by magnetic immunoseparation with Miltenyi isolation kits. Priming for cDNA synthesis came from the TCR beta constant segment, and two successive PCR amplification steps followed. Illumina HiSeq 2000/2500, MiSeq or NextSeq was used to sequence libraries as 2 x 150 bp reads. MIGEC was used to demultiplex reads and group reads by UMI, and MiTCR was used to assemble and quantify clonotypes. To remove erroneous sequences, TCR cDNA sequences were retained only when supported by two or more reads. The tcR package was used for downstream repertoire analysis, and clonotypes were matched between fractions using CDR3 nucleotide sequence together with V segment. VDJmatch was used to annotate antigen specificity against VDJdb, with one amino acid substitution in CDR3 permitted.

This sample comprised CD8+ T cells sorted from PBMCs, obtained about 11 days after vaccination. The TCR sequence derives from a man aged 45 to 65 who received an inactivated influenza vaccine. Donor details come from another sample of the same person, matched by shared clones. The sequence is built from TRBV6-5 and TRBJ1-1; the D gene is possibly TRBD1, with 5 bases matching. This receptor carries the CDR3 CASSYVGTATEAFF. The DNA reads TGTGCCAGCAGTTACGTCGGGACCGCAACCGAAGCTTTCTTT.